The subject of this entry is one T cell receptor beta chain. Antigen: not known. Tagging with unique molecular identifiers was applied to individual cDNA molecules. TCRdb fed the 5' RACE reads into MiXCR, producing one record per CDR3 protein. This sample has some 39,000 distinct CDR3 sequences, with about 4% found just once. Germline lookup yields CDR1 MNHEY and CDR2 SMNVEV (reference sequence). The V and J ends lost 4 bases and 3 bases respectively, with 10 bases between them. The CDR3 is 13 amino acids. This sample was included in a study of early T cells in non-severe SARS-CoV-2 infection. On the study more broadly: Chains were unpaired, as sequencing was done on bulk RNA from unsorted whole blood.

Study observations and caveats: Reliance on VDJdb matching favored anti-spike CD8 responses; private and CD4 specificities were missed.

The source is an adult who was a healthcare worker with PCR-confirmed SARS-CoV-2 infection or an uninfected control (not recorded which). Sequencing input: whole blood. The chain has TRBV27 and TRBJ2-7, with unresolved D. CDR3 sequence (DNA): TGTGCCAGCAGTTGGGGTTCCTACTACGAGCAGTACTTC. Its translation is CASSWGSYYEQYF.